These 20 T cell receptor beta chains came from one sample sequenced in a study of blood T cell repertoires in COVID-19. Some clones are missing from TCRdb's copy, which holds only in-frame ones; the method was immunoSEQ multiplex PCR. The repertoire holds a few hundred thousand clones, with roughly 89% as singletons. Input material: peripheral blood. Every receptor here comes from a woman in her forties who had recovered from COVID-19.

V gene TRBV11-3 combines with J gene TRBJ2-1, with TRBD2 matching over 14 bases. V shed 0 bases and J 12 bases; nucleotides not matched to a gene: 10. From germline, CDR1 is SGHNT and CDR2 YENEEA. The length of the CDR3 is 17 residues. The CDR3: CASSLERGLAGVSVQFF. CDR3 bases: TGTGCCAGCAGCTTAGAACGGGGACTAGCGGGAGTATCTGTGCAGTTCTTC.

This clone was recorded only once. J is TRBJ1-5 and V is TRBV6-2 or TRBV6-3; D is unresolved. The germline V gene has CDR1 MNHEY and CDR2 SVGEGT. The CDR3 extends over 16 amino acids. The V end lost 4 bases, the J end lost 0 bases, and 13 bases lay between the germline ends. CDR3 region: CASSSTAPHSNQPQHF. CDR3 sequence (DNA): TGTGCCAGCAGTTCCACTGCCCCCCATAGCAATCAGCCCCAGCATTTT.

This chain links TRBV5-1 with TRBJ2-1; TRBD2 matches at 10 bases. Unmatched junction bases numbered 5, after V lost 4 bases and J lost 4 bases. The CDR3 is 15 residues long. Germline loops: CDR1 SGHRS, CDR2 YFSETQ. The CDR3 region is CASSLRLAGYNEQFF. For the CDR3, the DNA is TGCGCCAGCAGCCTCCGACTAGCGGGTTACAATGAGCAGTTCTTC.

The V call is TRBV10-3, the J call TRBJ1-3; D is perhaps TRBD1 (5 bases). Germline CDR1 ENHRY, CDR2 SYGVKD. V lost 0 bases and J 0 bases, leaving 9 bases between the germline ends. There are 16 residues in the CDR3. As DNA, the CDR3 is TGTGCCATCAGTGAGTCGGGGCAGGACTCTGGAAACACCATATATTTT. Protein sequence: CAISESGQDSGNTIYF.

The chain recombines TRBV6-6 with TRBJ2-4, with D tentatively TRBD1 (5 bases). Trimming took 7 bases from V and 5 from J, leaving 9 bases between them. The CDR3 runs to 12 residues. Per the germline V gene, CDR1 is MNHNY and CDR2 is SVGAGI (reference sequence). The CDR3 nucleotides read TGTGCCAGCACAGGGTCAGAAAACATTCAGTACTTC. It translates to CASTGSENIQYF.

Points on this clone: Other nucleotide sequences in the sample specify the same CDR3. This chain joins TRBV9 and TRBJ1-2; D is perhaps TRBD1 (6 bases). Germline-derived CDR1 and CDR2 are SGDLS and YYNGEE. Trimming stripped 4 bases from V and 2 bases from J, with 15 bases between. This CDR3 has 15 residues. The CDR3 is CASSPRTDSNYGYTF. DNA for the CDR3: TGTGCCAGCAGCCCCCGGACAGACTCAAACTATGGCTACACCTTC.

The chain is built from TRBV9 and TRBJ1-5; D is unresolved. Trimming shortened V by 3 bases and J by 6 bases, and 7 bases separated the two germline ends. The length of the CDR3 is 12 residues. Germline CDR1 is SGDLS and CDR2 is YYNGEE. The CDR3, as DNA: TGTGCCAGCAGCGGAAACGGTCAGCCCCAGCATTTT. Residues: CASSGNGQPQHF.

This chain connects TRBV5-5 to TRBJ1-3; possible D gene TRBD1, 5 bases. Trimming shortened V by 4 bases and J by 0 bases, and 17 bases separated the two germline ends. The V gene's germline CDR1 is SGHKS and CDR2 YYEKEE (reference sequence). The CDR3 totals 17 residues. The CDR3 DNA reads TGTGCCAGCAGCACTCACGGGGGACGGTACTCTGGAAACACCATATATTTT. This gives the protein CASSTHGGRYSGNTIYF.

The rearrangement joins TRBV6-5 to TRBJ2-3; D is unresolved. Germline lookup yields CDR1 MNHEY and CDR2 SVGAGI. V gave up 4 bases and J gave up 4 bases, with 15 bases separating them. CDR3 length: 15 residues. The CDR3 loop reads CASSLHLLESDTQYF. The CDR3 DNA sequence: TGTGCCAGCAGTTTGCATCTCCTAGAGTCAGATACGCAGTATTTT.

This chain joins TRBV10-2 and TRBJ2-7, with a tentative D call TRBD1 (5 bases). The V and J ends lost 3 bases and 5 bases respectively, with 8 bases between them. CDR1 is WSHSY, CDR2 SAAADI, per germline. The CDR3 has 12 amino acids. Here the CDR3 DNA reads TGCGCCAGCAGTGAACAGGCCGACGAGCAGTACGTC. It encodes CASSEQADEQYV.

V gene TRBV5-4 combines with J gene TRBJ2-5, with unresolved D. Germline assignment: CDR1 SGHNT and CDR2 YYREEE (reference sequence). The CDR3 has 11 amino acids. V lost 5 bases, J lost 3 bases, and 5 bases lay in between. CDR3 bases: TGTGCCAGCAGTCTAGAAGAGACCCAGTACTTC. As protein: CASSLEETQYF. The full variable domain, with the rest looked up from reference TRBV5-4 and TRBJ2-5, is ETGVTQSPTHLIKTRGQQVTLRCSSQSGHNTVSWYQQALGQGPQFIFQYYREEENGRGNFPPRFSGLQFPNYSSELNVNALELDDSALYLCASSLEETQYFGPGTRLLVL.

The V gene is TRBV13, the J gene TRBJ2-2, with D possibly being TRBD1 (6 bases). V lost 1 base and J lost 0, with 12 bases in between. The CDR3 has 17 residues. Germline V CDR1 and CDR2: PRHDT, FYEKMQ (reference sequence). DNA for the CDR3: TGTGCCAGCAGCTTAGTGGCGGACAGATCGAACACCGGGGAGCTGTTTTTT. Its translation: CASSLVADRSNTGELFF.

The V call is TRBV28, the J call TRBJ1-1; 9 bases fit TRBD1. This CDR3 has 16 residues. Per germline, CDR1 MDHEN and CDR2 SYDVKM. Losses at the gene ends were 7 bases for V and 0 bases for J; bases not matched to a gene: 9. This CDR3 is CASNAPGQGLNTEAFF. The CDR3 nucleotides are TGTGCCAGCAACGCACCGGGACAGGGCCTGAACACTGAAGCTTTCTTT.

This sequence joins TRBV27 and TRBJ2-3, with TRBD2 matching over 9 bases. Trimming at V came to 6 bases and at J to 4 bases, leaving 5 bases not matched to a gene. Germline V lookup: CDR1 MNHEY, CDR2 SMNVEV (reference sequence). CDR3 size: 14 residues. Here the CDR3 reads CASSGGRVPDTQYF. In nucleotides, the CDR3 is TGTGCCAGCAGCGGCGGGAGGGTGCCAGATACGCAGTATTTT.

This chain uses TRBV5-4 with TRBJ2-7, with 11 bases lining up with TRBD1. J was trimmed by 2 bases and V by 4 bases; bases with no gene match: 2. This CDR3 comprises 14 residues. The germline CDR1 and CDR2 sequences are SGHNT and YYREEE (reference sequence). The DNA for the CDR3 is TGTGCCAGCAGCCAGGGACAGGGGGCCTACGAGCAGTACTTC. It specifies CASSQGQGAYEQYF.

CDR3 nucleotide sequence: TGTGCCAGCAGTTCCCCCGCGGGGTCCGAGCAGTACTTC. Its protein product is CASSSPAGSEQYF. V usage is TRBV28 and J usage is TRBJ2-7, with D possibly being TRBD2 (6 bases). Germline CDR1 is MDHEN and CDR2 is SYDVKM. This CDR3 has 13 residues. V was clipped by 4 bases and J by 6 bases, with 13 bases between them. The entire variable domain, with the rest obtained from reference TRBV28 and TRBJ2-7, is as follows: DVKVTQSSRYLVKRTGEKVFLECVQDMDHENMFWYRQDPGLGLRLIYFSYDVKMKEKGDIPEGYSVSREKKERFSLILESASTNQTSMYLCASSSPAGSEQYFGPGTRLTVT.

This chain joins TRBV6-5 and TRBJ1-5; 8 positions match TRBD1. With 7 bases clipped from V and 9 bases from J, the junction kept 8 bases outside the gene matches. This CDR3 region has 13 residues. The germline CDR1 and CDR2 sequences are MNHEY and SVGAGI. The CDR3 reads CASKDRGLGPQHF. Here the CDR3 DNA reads TGTGCCAGCAAAGACAGGGGTTTGGGGCCCCAGCATTTT.

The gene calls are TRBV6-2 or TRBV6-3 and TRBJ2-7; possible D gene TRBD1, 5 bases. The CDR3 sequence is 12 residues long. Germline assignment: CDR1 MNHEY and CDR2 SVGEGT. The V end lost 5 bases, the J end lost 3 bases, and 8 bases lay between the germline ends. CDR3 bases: TGTGCCAGCAGTGGACACGTCTACGAGCAGTACGTC. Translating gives CASSGHVYEQYV.

CDR3 amino acids: CAISESTGRQPQHF. The CDR3 nucleotides are TGTGCCATCAGTGAGTCGACAGGCCGACAGCCCCAGCATTTT. The chain has TRBV10-3 and TRBJ1-5, with D perhaps matching TRBD1 (6 bases). This CDR3 region has 14 residues. The germline V gene has CDR1 ENHRY and CDR2 SYGVKD. Trimming removed 0 bases at V and 7 bases at J, with 10 bases between.

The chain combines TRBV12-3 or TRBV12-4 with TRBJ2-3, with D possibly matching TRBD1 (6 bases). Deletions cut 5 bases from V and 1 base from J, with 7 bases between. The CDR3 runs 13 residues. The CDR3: CASSRTGTDTQYF. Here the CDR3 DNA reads TGTGCCAGCAGTCGGACAGGCACAGATACGCAGTATTTT.